This TCR beta chain was observed in a study of blood T cell repertoires in COVID-19. Method: immunoSEQ multiplex PCR; TCRdb's copy keeps in-frame clones and lacks some. The table includes about 480,000 clones, about 85% detected once. Deletions cut 2 bases from V and 8 bases from J, with 7 bases between. In germline, CDR1 is SGHKS, CDR2 YYEKEE (reference sequence). The CDR3 consists of 11 residues. The sequencing input was PBMCs or T cells enriched from blood (not recorded which). This receptor was identified in a woman aged 55 to 70 who had recovered from COVID-19. This chain uses TRBV5-5 with TRBJ1-2; D uncertain. The CDR3, as DNA: TGTGCCAGCAGCTTACTATCCGGCTACACCTTC. Protein product: CASSLLSGYTF.